Following are 7 T cell receptor beta chains from one sample sequenced in a study of identical twins. One entry per CDR3 protein, called by TCRdb with MiXCR from the 5' RACE reads. The sample contains about 250,000 distinct CDR3 sequences, roughly 13% of which appear only once. Sequencing was done on a sample of memory (CD45RO+) T cells sorted from blood. The receptors stem from a woman aged 18-29 years in good health.

V gene TRBV11-1 combines with J gene TRBJ2-7, with 8 bases matching TRBD1. The J segment lost 2 bases and the V segment lost 1 base, leaving 7 bases of the junction unmatched. This CDR3 has 16 residues. From germline, CDR1 is SGHAT and CDR2 FQDESV (reference sequence). Here the CDR3 reads CASSLGTRQGTYEQYF. The DNA of the CDR3 is TGTGCCAGCAGCTTAGGAACGAGACAGGGGACCTACGAGCAGTACTTC.

This clonotype showed up just a few times. V and J are TRBV6-1 and TRBJ1-6; D perhaps matches TRBD1 (6 bases). Germline CDR1 is MNHNS and CDR2 is SASEGT. Trimming left V 5 bases short and J 6 bases short, with 11 bases between. This CDR3 region has 14 residues. Here the CDR3 DNA reads TGTGCCAGCAGTCCGGGGGCGAGTAATTCACCCCTCCACTTT. It is translated as CASSPGASNSPLHF.

This sequence joins TRBV10-3 and TRBJ2-6, with D perhaps TRBD1 or TRBD2 (5 bases each). Trimming shortened V by 9 bases and J by 0 bases, and 18 bases separated the two germline ends. The CDR3 spans 17 residues. The germline V gene has CDR1 ENHRY and CDR2 SYGVKD. CDR3 protein: CAIKAGTARSGANVLTF. CDR3 nucleotides: TGTGCCATTAAAGCCGGGACGGCGCGCTCTGGGGCCAACGTCCTGACTTTC.

This clonotype turned up a few times. The CDR3 reads CASSNERLVLAHNEQFF. CDR3 bases: TGTGCCAGCAGCAACGAGCGACTAGTTCTAGCCCACAATGAGCAGTTCTTC. The genes are TRBV21-1 and TRBJ2-1; TRBD2, the table's D call, was not compared with the DNA. TRBV21-1 corresponds to a pseudogene. CDR3 length: 17 residues.

The chain carries TRBV12-3 or TRBV12-4 and TRBJ2-1; 14 nucleotides line up with TRBD2. The CDR3 runs 15 residues. V shed 6 bases, J shed 6 bases, and the junction held 4 bases outside the gene matches. In DNA form, the CDR3 reads TGTGCCAGCAGGGCGACTAGCGGGGGGGCCAATGAGCAGTTCTTC. This translates into CASRATSGGANEQFF.

The chain employs TRBV6-2 or TRBV6-3 and TRBJ2-7, with D unclear. CDR1 and CDR2 (germline): MNHEY, SVGEGT. This CDR3 is built from 12 residues. The V and J ends lost 7 bases and 2 bases respectively, with 9 bases between them. The CDR3: CASTQGPYEQYF. The CDR3 DNA sequence: TGTGCCAGCACCCAAGGGCCCTACGAGCAGTACTTC.

J is TRBJ2-2 and V is TRBV20-1, with D unresolved. V was shortened by 4 bases and J by 0 bases, with 9 bases between the two germline ends. The CDR3 runs 14 residues. Germline CDR1 reads DFQATT; CDR2 reads SNEGSKA (reference sequence). CDR3 amino acids: CSATEPSNTGELFF. In DNA, the CDR3 is TGCAGTGCTACCGAACCTTCGAACACCGGGGAGCTGTTTTTT.